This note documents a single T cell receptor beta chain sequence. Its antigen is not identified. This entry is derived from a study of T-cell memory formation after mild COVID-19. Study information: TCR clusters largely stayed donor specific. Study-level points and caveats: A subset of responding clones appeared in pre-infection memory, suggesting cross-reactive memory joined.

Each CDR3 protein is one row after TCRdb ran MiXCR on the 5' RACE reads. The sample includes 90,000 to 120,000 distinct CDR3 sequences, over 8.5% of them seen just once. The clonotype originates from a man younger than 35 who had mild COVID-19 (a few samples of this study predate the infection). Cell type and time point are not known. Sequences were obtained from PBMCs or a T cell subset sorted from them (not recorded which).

The CDR3 DNA follows: TGTGCCAGCAGCCCCCGACAGGGGGACACAGATACGCAGTATTTT. Its protein product is CASSPRQGDTDTQYF. The V call is TRBV3-1, the J call TRBJ2-3; 9 nucleotides match TRBD1. Looked up from germline, CDR1 is LGHDT and CDR2 is YNNKEL (reference sequence). The junction had 4 bases not matched to a gene; V was cut back by 4 bases and J by 2 bases. CDR3 length: 15 residues.